This is a list of T cell receptor beta chains from one sample in a study of ipilimumab plus nivolumab after autologous stem cell transplantation. Assay: immunoSEQ multiplex PCR; the TCRdb copy retains only in-frame clones and omits some. The sample has about 15,000 clones, 70% to 80% seen once. Material: PBMCs, obtained in a trial of ipilimumab plus nivolumab as post-transplant consolidation. The receptors derive from a male donor with diffuse large B-cell lymphoma. The CDR3 runs from the conserved cysteine through the conserved F or W. A D gene is named only where the DNA matches it firmly. Only some rows state a clone size, as once, few, many or a class for expanded clones.

V gene: TRBV25-1; clone size: -; D gene: TRBD2; J gene: TRBJ2-1; CDR3 DNA: TGTGCCAGCAGTTTTATCGGGACTAGCGGTCTCAATGAGCAGTTCTTC; CDR3 protein: CASSFIGTSGLNEQFF
V gene: TRBV18; clone size: few; D gene: -; J gene: TRBJ2-2; CDR3 DNA: TGTGCCAGCTCACCCCGGGACGACCCCACCGGGGAGCTGTTTTTT; CDR3 protein: CASSPRDDPTGELFF
V gene: TRBV19; clone size: once; D gene: -; J gene: TRBJ1-1; CDR3 DNA: TGTGCCAGTAGTATAGATCTATTTTCGGGAAACACTGAAGCTTTCTTT; CDR3 protein: CASSIDLFSGNTEAFF
V gene: TRBV29-1; clone size: -; D gene: TRBD2; J gene: TRBJ2-5; CDR3 DNA: TGCAGCGTAAATAGCGGGGGCGAGACCCAGTACTTC; CDR3 protein: CSVNSGGETQYF
V gene: TRBV6-5; clone size: once; D gene: TRBD1; J gene: TRBJ1-1; CDR3 DNA: TGTGCCAGCAGTTACGACAGGGGGCCCAACACTGAAGCTTTCTTT; CDR3 protein: CASSYDRGPNTEAFF
V gene: TRBV7-8; clone size: -; D gene: -; J gene: TRBJ1-2; CDR3 DNA: TGTGCCAGCAGCTTAGATAGTGGCACCTATGGCTACACCTTC; CDR3 protein: CASSLDSGTYGYTF
V gene: TRBV9; clone size: -; D gene: TRBD1; J gene: TRBJ1-6; CDR3 DNA: TGTGCCAGCAGCGCTCACGTCCGACAGGGGATGGGCTCACCCCTCCACTTT; CDR3 protein: CASSAHVRQGMGSPLHF
V gene: TRBV29-1; clone size: -; D gene: -; J gene: TRBJ1-2; CDR3 DNA: TGCAGCGTTGGGGGCGGCAACACCCCCAGTGGGGGCTACACCTTC; CDR3 protein: CSVGGGNTPSGGYTF
V gene: TRBV19; clone size: few; D gene: -; J gene: TRBJ2-5; CDR3 DNA: TGTGCCAGTAGTATTAGGGGCAGAGAAGAGACCCAGTACTTC; CDR3 protein: CASSIRGREETQYF
V gene: TRBV2; clone size: -; D gene: -; J gene: TRBJ2-7; CDR3 DNA: TGTGCCAGCAGTGCGATTATCGGACACGAAAACGAGCAGTACTTC; CDR3 protein: CASSAIIGHENEQYF
V gene: TRBV29-1; clone size: once; D gene: TRBD2; J gene: TRBJ2-2; CDR3 DNA: TGCAGCGTTGGGACTAGCGGGGGGGCCGTCGGGGAGCTGTTTTTT; CDR3 protein: CSVGTSGGAVGELFF
V gene: TRBV11-2; clone size: -; D gene: -; J gene: TRBJ2-7; CDR3 DNA: TGTGCCAGCAGCTTAGGGCGGATAAGTCTAAGCTCCTACGAGCAGTACTTC; CDR3 protein: CASSLGRISLSSYEQYF
V gene: TRBV4-2; clone size: once; D gene: -; J gene: TRBJ2-1; CDR3 DNA: TGTGCCAGCAGCCAAGATCCAGGTGATATCTCCTACAATGAGCAGTTCTTC; CDR3 protein: CASSQDPGDISYNEQFF
V gene: TRBV11-3; clone size: -; D gene: TRBD1; J gene: TRBJ2-2; CDR3 DNA: TGTGCCAGCAGCCCGGACAGGGCCACCGGGGAGCTGTTTTTT; CDR3 protein: CASSPDRATGELFF
V gene: TRBV19; clone size: -; D gene: -; J gene: TRBJ2-7; CDR3 DNA: TGTGCCAGTAGTATTGGGGGGGCGCCTGACCACGAGCAGTACTTC; CDR3 protein: CASSIGGAPDHEQYF
V gene: TRBV18; clone size: -; D gene: -; J gene: TRBJ1-3; CDR3 DNA: TGTGCCAGCTCACCAGGCCGACAAGCCTCTGGAAACACCATATATTTT; CDR3 protein: CASSPGRQASGNTIYF
V gene: TRBV23-1; clone size: -; D gene: -; J gene: TRBJ2-1; CDR3 DNA: TGCGCCAGCAGTCATTCCCGTAGGAGGGATGAGCAGTTCTTC; CDR3 protein: CASSHSRRRDEQFF
V gene: TRBV10-3; clone size: -; D gene: -; J gene: TRBJ2-7; CDR3 DNA: TGTGCCATCAGTCGGGCCTCCTTCTACGAGCAGTACTTC; CDR3 protein: CAISRASFYEQYF
V gene: TRBV5-4; clone size: once; D gene: -; J gene: TRBJ2-1; CDR3 DNA: TGTGCCAGCAGCTTGAGTCAGTACAATGAGCAGTTCTTC; CDR3 protein: CASSLSQYNEQFF
V gene: TRBV19; clone size: -; D gene: -; J gene: TRBJ1-1; CDR3 DNA: TGTGCCAGTAATGATCCGAACACTGAAGCTTTCTTT; CDR3 protein: CASNDPNTEAFF
V gene: TRBV7-9; clone size: -; D gene: -; J gene: TRBJ2-1; CDR3 DNA: TGTGCCAGCAGCCCAGGAACCTCCTACAATGAGCAGTTCTTC; CDR3 protein: CASSPGTSYNEQFF
V gene: TRBV2; clone size: -; D gene: -; J gene: TRBJ1-1; CDR3 DNA: TGTGCCAGAGACTCCGGGAGCGCCAACACTGAAGCTTTCTTT; CDR3 protein: CARDSGSANTEAFF
V gene: TRBV5-1; clone size: -; D gene: -; J gene: TRBJ1-1; CDR3 DNA: TGCGCCAGCAGCCCGAGTGGAACTGGGACTGAAGCTTTCTTT; CDR3 protein: CASSPSGTGTEAFF
V gene: TRBV10-3; clone size: -; D gene: -; J gene: TRBJ1-2; CDR3 DNA: TGTGCCATCAGTGGGGACTCAGCAGGGAACTATGGCTACACCTTC; CDR3 protein: CAISGDSAGNYGYTF
V gene: TRBV5-1; clone size: once; D gene: -; J gene: TRBJ2-6; CDR3 DNA: TGCGCCAGCAGCCCCTCGGTGTTATCTGGGGCCAACGTCCTGACTTTC; CDR3 protein: CASSPSVLSGANVLTF
V gene: TRBV2; clone size: once; D gene: TRBD1; J gene: TRBJ1-6; CDR3 DNA: TGTGCCAGAAGGGACAGCTCCTTAAATTCACCCCTCCACTTT; CDR3 protein: CARRDSSLNSPLHF
V gene: TRBV29-1; clone size: -; D gene: TRBD2; J gene: TRBJ2-5; CDR3 DNA: TGCAGCGTTGGTGTAGCGGGGGTCGGGACCCAGTACTTC; CDR3 protein: CSVGVAGVGTQYF
V gene: TRBV7-2; clone size: -; D gene: TRBD2; J gene: TRBJ2-5; CDR3 DNA: TGTGCCAGCAGCTTCCGAGGGACTAGCGGGGGGGAGACCCAGTACTTC; CDR3 protein: CASSFRGTSGGETQYF
V gene: TRBV7-9; clone size: -; D gene: TRBD1; J gene: TRBJ1-2; CDR3 DNA: TGTGCCAGCAGCAACCAAGGGACAGGGGCTGGCTACACCTTC; CDR3 protein: CASSNQGTGAGYTF
V gene: TRBV4-1; clone size: -; D gene: -; J gene: TRBJ2-2; CDR3 DNA: TGCGCCAGCAGACCTCTTTGGCCCACCGGGGAGCTGTTTTTT; CDR3 protein: CASRPLWPTGELFF
V gene: TRBV6-5; clone size: -; D gene: TRBD1; J gene: TRBJ1-1; CDR3 DNA: TGTGCCAGCGGCTATACAGGGGACACTGAAGCTTTCTTT; CDR3 protein: CASGYTGDTEAFF
V gene: TRBV21-1; clone size: few; D gene: -; J gene: TRBJ1-4; CDR3 DNA: TGTGCCAGCAGCAAAGGGGGATTTCAGGCCGAAAAACTGTTTTTT; CDR3 protein: CASSKGGFQAEKLFF
V gene: TRBV2; clone size: -; D gene: TRBD1; J gene: TRBJ1-5; CDR3 DNA: TGTGCCAGCACCCCGGGACAGCAGGATCAGCCCCAGCATTTT; CDR3 protein: CASTPGQQDQPQHF
V gene: TRBV19; clone size: -; D gene: -; J gene: TRBJ1-2; CDR3 DNA: TGTGCCAGTAGTGCATACAGGGAGGTGAACTATGGCTACACCTTC; CDR3 protein: CASSAYREVNYGYTF
V gene: TRBV2; clone size: -; D gene: -; J gene: TRBJ1-6; CDR3 DNA: TGTGCCAGCAGCAGGGGAAGCGTGGGTAATTCACCCCTCCACTTT; CDR3 protein: CASSRGSVGNSPLHF
V gene: TRBV6-5; clone size: -; D gene: -; J gene: TRBJ1-1; CDR3 DNA: TGTGCCAGCAGTTACGGCCTAGGGAGGAACACTGAAGCTTTCTTT; CDR3 protein: CASSYGLGRNTEAFF
V gene: TRBV7-9; clone size: -; D gene: -; J gene: TRBJ1-5; CDR3 DNA: TGTGCCAGCGCCTGGGGTAGCAATCAGCCCCAGCATTTT; CDR3 protein: CASAWGSNQPQHF
V gene: TRBV7-9; clone size: -; D gene: TRBD1; J gene: TRBJ1-2; CDR3 DNA: TGTGCCAGCAGCTCTCGGGACAGACCCTACTATGGCTACACCTTC; CDR3 protein: CASSSRDRPYYGYTF
V gene: TRBV6-1; clone size: -; D gene: -; J gene: TRBJ1-2; CDR3 DNA: TGTGCCAGCAGTGAACTTTCGGACACCGGCTACACCTTC; CDR3 protein: CASSELSDTGYTF
V gene: TRBV12-5; clone size: -; D gene: TRBD1; J gene: TRBJ1-1; CDR3 DNA: TGTGCTAGTGGTTTGGTCACAGGGGGAGGGACTGAAGCTTTCTTT; CDR3 protein: CASGLVTGGGTEAFF
V gene: TRBV19; clone size: -; D gene: TRBD1; J gene: TRBJ1-4; CDR3 DNA: TGTGCCACCCGGACAGGAAGGCTTGAAAAACTGTTTTTT; CDR3 protein: CATRTGRLEKLFF
V gene: TRBV6-1; clone size: -; D gene: -; J gene: TRBJ1-5; CDR3 DNA: TGTGCCAGCCTTCGACAGAATAGCAATCAGCCCCAGCATTTT; CDR3 protein: CASLRQNSNQPQHF